The TCR beta chain described here comes from a study of OX40 agonist ivuxolimab in advanced cancers. At the level of the study: Ivuxolimab was delivered to patients intravenously every 2 weeks at doses spanning 0.01 to 10 mg/kg. Study observations and caveats: It was also the case that some nonresponders had low normalized T-cell clonal expansion.

This clone was recorded only once. Antigen specificity is unknown. Profiling relied on immunoSEQ multiplex PCR, and the TCRdb table lists in-frame clones only, not all of them. Here the sample spans nearly 60,000 clones, about 90% being singletons. The sequence derives from an adult with an advanced solid tumor such as melanoma, head and neck, liver or kidney cancer. Here the sequenced sample was CD4+ or CD8+ T cells sorted from blood, taken in a trial of the OX40 agonist ivuxolimab.

The CDR3 DNA reads as TGTGCCAGCAGCGTAACAGGGAACTCCTACAATGAGCAGTTCTTC. Its translation: CASSVTGNSYNEQFF. The chain carries TRBV6-1 and TRBJ2-1; D may be TRBD1 (6 bases). This CDR3 has 15 amino acids. The V gene's germline CDR1 is MNHNS and CDR2 SASEGT. Trimming stripped 6 bases from V and 0 bases from J, with 12 bases between.